Shown below are 26 T cell receptor beta chains from a single sample sequenced in a study of blood T cell repertoires in COVID-19. Only in-frame clones appear in the TCRdb table, and some are missing; sequencing was by immunoSEQ multiplex PCR. This table holds about 270,000 clones, less than 90% found once. The sequenced sample was PBMCs or T cells enriched from blood (not recorded which). These receptors all come from a woman aged 45-60 years who had recovered from COVID-19.

V is TRBV5-1 and J is TRBJ1-5, with D perhaps matching TRBD1 (6 bases). The CDR3 spans 15 residues. V was trimmed by 3 bases and J by 6 bases, leaving 16 bases between them. Germline V CDR1 and CDR2: SGHRS, YFSETQ. This CDR3 reads CASSSTGGAGQPQHF. The DNA of the CDR3 is TGCGCCAGCAGCTCTACTGGGGGGGCAGGTCAGCCCCAGCATTTT.

The rearrangement uses TRBV13 and TRBJ2-7, with a possible D match to TRBD1 (6 bases). The CDR3 is 16 residues long. Per the germline V gene, CDR1 is PRHDT and CDR2 is FYEKMQ (reference sequence). The ends were cut back, 0 bases at V and 3 bases at J, with 15 bases in the middle. CDR3: CASSLGLGRGHYEQYF. The CDR3 coding sequence is TGTGCCAGCAGCTTAGGCCTTGGCAGGGGCCACTACGAGCAGTACTTC.

The chain is built from TRBV30 and TRBJ1-1; 8 positions match TRBD1. J lost 3 bases, V lost 2 bases, and 8 bases had no gene match. Germline V gene sequence: CDR1 GTSNPN, CDR2 SVGIG (reference sequence). There are 15 residues in the CDR3. CDR3 in DNA: TGTGCCTGGAGTCTACAGGGGGTGGGATACACTGAAGCTTTCTTT. As protein: CAWSLQGVGYTEAFF.

This chain joins TRBV5-4 and TRBJ1-1; 7 bases are shared with TRBD1. The CDR3 extends over 14 amino acids. Trimming at V came to 4 bases and at J to 6 bases, leaving 9 bases not matched to a gene. Germline V gene sequence: CDR1 SGHNT, CDR2 YYREEE (reference sequence). CDR3 bases: TGTGCCAGCAGCAGGGACAGCCTAATCGCTGAAGCTTTCTTT. Residues: CASSRDSLIAEAFF.

The rearrangement uses TRBV4-3 and TRBJ2-2, with 7 positions matching TRBD1. CDR1 is LGHNA, CDR2 YSLEER, per germline. The CDR3 length is 15 residues. The J segment lost 4 bases and the V segment lost 1 base, leaving 3 bases of the junction unmatched. DNA for the CDR3: TGCGCCAGCAGCCAAGGACAGGGCAGCACCGGGGAGCTGTTTTTT. Translated, it gives CASSQGQGSTGELFF.

V gene TRBV14 combines with J gene TRBJ1-2, with a weak D call TRBD1 (6 bases). V was pared by 4 bases and J by 6 bases, with 12 bases between. The CDR3 totals 13 residues. CDR1 is SGHDN, CDR2 FVKESK, per germline. The CDR3 bases are TGTGCCAGCAGCCCACAGGGCCGGGATGGCTACACCTTC. Protein: CASSPQGRDGYTF.

This sequence joins TRBV18 and TRBJ2-1, with D perhaps TRBD2 (5 bases). The V gene lost 6 bases and the J gene lost 14 bases, with 14 bases spanning the gap. The V gene's germline CDR1 is KGHSH and CDR2 LQKENI. This CDR3 has 11 residues. In nucleotides, the CDR3 is TGTGCCAGCTCCCTTGGAGGTGTCGAGTTCTTC. It encodes CASSLGGVEFF.

V gene TRBV7-2 combines with J gene TRBJ2-3; D might be TRBD2 (5 bases). Trimming cost V 5 bases and J 1 base, with 10 bases left between them. Germline loops: CDR1 SGHTA, CDR2 FQGNSA. The CDR3 sequence is 14 residues long. CDR3 in amino acids: CASSRERGTDTQYF. In DNA, the CDR3 is TGTGCCAGCAGCAGGGAGAGGGGCACAGATACGCAGTATTTT.

The chain is built from TRBV6-4 and TRBJ2-3, with 13 bases matching TRBD2. The length of the CDR3 is 16 residues. V was pared by 6 bases and J by 5 bases, with 8 bases of the junction left unmatched. CDR1 MRHNA and CDR2 SNTAGT come from the germline V gene. The CDR3 protein is CASRAGTSGKVDTQYF. The CDR3 coding sequence is TGTGCCAGCAGGGCGGGGACTAGCGGGAAGGTAGATACGCAGTATTTT.

The rearrangement joins TRBV7-8 to TRBJ2-1, with D possibly being TRBD1 (5 bases). The germline V gene encodes CDR1 SGHVS and CDR2 FQNEAQ. V gave up 2 bases and J gave up 4 bases, with 12 bases separating them. This CDR3 is 15 amino acids long. The CDR3 spells CASSLTDSNYNEQFF. The CDR3 DNA reads as TGTGCCAGCAGCTTAACCGACAGCAATTACAATGAGCAGTTCTTC.

J is TRBJ2-7 and V is TRBV5-4; 8 bases are a match to TRBD2. The V gene end was trimmed by 5 bases and the J gene end by 6 bases; junction bases not matched to a gene: 10. CDR3 length: 14 amino acids. Germline-derived CDR1 and CDR2 are SGHNT and YYREEE (reference sequence). The CDR3 DNA reads as TGTGCCAGCAGTCCCGGGACTAGGAGTCCCGAGCAGTACTTC. Its translation is CASSPGTRSPEQYF.

The chain links TRBV18 to TRBJ1-3; tentative D call: TRBD1 (5 bases). CDR3 length equals 15 residues. V was clipped by 3 bases and J by 6 bases, with 15 bases between them. Per germline, CDR1 KGHSH and CDR2 LQKENI. CDR3 nucleotides: TGTGCCAGCTCACCGGAGGGGTTGAGTGAAAACACCATATATTTT. It is translated as CASSPEGLSENTIYF. The full variable domain, rest sourced from reference TRBV18 and TRBJ1-3, is NAGVMQNPRHLVRRRGQEARLRCSPMKGHSHVYWYRQLPEEGLKFMVYLQKENIIDESGMPKERFSAEFPKEGPSILRIQQVVRGDSAAYFCASSPEGLSENTIYFGEGSWLTVV.

The count of this clone is one. The CDR3 nucleotides read TGTGCCATCAGGGACCAGCAGACAGCCTCCTACGAGCAGTACTTC. This gives the protein CAIRDQQTASYEQYF. The chain is built from TRBV10-3 and TRBJ2-7, with a possible D match to TRBD1 (5 bases). From germline, CDR1 is ENHRY and CDR2 SYGVKD. The CDR3 spans 15 residues. Deletions cut 6 bases from V and 0 bases from J, with 15 bases between.

The chain carries TRBV7-2 and TRBJ2-7, with D perhaps TRBD2 (5 bases). CDR3 length: 17 residues. Germline CDR1 SGHTA, CDR2 FQGNSA. Between the trimmed V and J ends, which lost 1 base and 0 bases, there was a span of 16 bases. In DNA, the CDR3 is TGTGCCAGCAGCTTAGTAGGGCGGCTAGCCAGCTCCTACGAGCAGTACTTC. It translates to CASSLVGRLASSYEQYF.

The chain uses TRBV28 and TRBJ1-4, with TRBD1 matching over 7 bases. Germline loops: CDR1 MDHEN, CDR2 SYDVKM. This CDR3 contains 15 residues. V gave up 6 bases and J gave up 10 bases; unmatched junction bases: 14. The CDR3 sequence: CASRHSGTEGGKLFF. CDR3 coding DNA: TGTGCCAGCAGGCATTCCGGGACAGAAGGGGGAAAACTGTTTTTT.

V is TRBV10-2 and J is TRBJ2-7, with 9 bases identical to TRBD1. From germline, CDR1 is WSHSY and CDR2 SAAADI. The V and J ends lost 4 bases and 1 base, in that order; junction bases with no gene match: 2. The CDR3 length is 14 residues. The CDR3 sequence is CASSGQGGSYEQYF. The CDR3 bases are TGCGCCAGCAGTGGACAGGGGGGGTCCTACGAGCAGTACTTC.

This clone has just one count. V and J are TRBV28 and TRBJ1-1; tentatively, D is TRBD1 (6 bases). Deletions cut 0 bases from V and 5 bases from J, with 10 bases between. The germline gives CDR1 MDHEN, CDR2 SYDVKM. This CDR3 region has 14 residues. The CDR3 loop is CASSLWGARTEAFF. The CDR3 nucleotides are TGTGCCAGCAGTTTATGGGGGGCGCGAACTGAAGCTTTCTTT.

Comment on this clone: At one of its ends the junction is not consistent with the germline gene, which may arise from a read error. This chain uses TRBV5-1 with TRBJ2-7, with a weak D call TRBD2 (6 bases). The CDR3 sequence is 16 residues long. Germline V gives CDR1 SGHRS, CDR2 YFSETQ. The CDR3 DNA is TGCGCCAGCAGATTGGCCCCGGGAGATTTGATTTACGAGCAGTACTTC. This translates into CASRLAPGDLIYEQYF.

The chain joins TRBV4-3 to TRBJ1-1; D gene ambiguous. In germline, CDR1 is LGHNA, CDR2 YSLEER. The CDR3 has 16 amino acids. V was cut by 4 bases and J by 1 base, with 16 bases left in between. CDR3 amino acids: CASSPQVAGPNTEAFF. The CDR3 bases are TGCGCCAGCAGCCCGCAAGTTGCGGGCCCGAACACTGAAGCTTTCTTT.

The J gene is TRBJ1-2, the V gene TRBV9; D ambiguous. The CDR3 is made up of 15 amino acids. Deletions cut 0 bases from V and 4 bases from J, with 13 bases between. Germline V CDR1 and CDR2: SGDLS, YYNGEE. The CDR3 nucleotides read TGTGCCAGCAGCGTAGGTTCGGCAGGCCCCTATGGCTACACCTTC. Its translation is CASSVGSAGPYGYTF.

This clone was detected once. The CDR3 loop is CASERGGHEQYF. For the CDR3, the DNA is TGTGCCAGCGAAAGGGGTGGCCACGAGCAGTACTTC. The chain combines TRBV27 with TRBJ2-7, with D perhaps matching TRBD1 (5 bases). Trimming cost V 8 bases and J 5 bases, with 13 bases left between them. The germline CDR1 and CDR2 sequences are MNHEY and SMNVEV (reference sequence). The CDR3 is made up of 12 amino acids.

This clone was found once. The V and J genes are TRBV29-1 and TRBJ1-1; no clear D. Between the trimmed V and J ends, which lost 8 bases and 6 bases, there was a span of 13 bases. The germline V gene has CDR1 SQVTM and CDR2 ANQGSEA. CDR3 length: 11 residues. CDR3 sequence (DNA): TGCAGCCCAGTAACAGTATCTGAAGCTTTCTTT. Its translation is CSPVTVSEAFF.

This chain links TRBV7-9 with TRBJ1-3, with a possible D match to TRBD1 (6 bases). V lost 4 bases and J lost 0, with 10 bases in between. The CDR3 has 15 residues. Germline assignment: CDR1 SEHNR and CDR2 FQNEAQ (reference sequence). The CDR3 is CASSSQGISGNTIYF. The CDR3 nucleotides are TGTGCCAGCAGCTCCCAGGGGATCTCTGGAAACACCATATATTTT.

This clone has a single count. Written as DNA, the CDR3 is TGTGCCAGCAGCCAGGACTACCCAAGCACAGATACGCAGTATTTT. Its protein is CASSQDYPSTDTQYF. The rearrangement links TRBV21-1 to TRBJ2-3; the table assigns TRBD2, which was not confirmed against the DNA. TRBV21-1 is noted as a pseudogene. CDR3 length: 15 residues.

This rearrangement joins TRBV27 to TRBJ1-1; perhaps TRBD1 as D (5 bases). The V gene lost 7 bases and the J gene lost 1 base, with 16 bases spanning the gap. Per the germline V gene, CDR1 is MNHEY and CDR2 is SMNVEV (reference sequence). CDR3 length: 15 amino acids. The CDR3 is CASTTFGGGNTEAFF. CDR3 DNA: TGTGCCAGCACCACCTTCGGGGGTGGGAACACTGAAGCTTTCTTT.

This chain joins TRBV30 and TRBJ1-2; weak D call: TRBD1 (5 bases). The V end lost 0 bases, the J end lost 8 bases, and 10 bases lay between the germline ends. This CDR3 has 12 amino acids. The V gene's germline CDR1 is GTSNPN and CDR2 SVGIG (reference sequence). CDR3 loop: CAWSVVGAGYTF. The CDR3 nucleotides are TGTGCCTGGAGTGTAGTTGGGGCCGGCTACACCTTC.